Shown below are 10 T cell receptor beta chains from a single sample sequenced in a study of T cells after yellow fever vaccination. TCRdb itself ran the 5' RACE reads through MiXCR, one entry per CDR3 protein. The sample holds some 110,000 distinct CDR3 sequences; more than 7.5% are singletons and the top ten take around 25%. The source material was CD8+ T cells sorted from PBMCs, sampled 45 days after the yellow fever booster vaccination. Receptor source: a man under 40 who received the YFV17D yellow fever vaccine.

This clonotype has just a few counts. J is TRBJ1-2 and V is TRBV20-1; 7 bases are a match to TRBD1. The CDR3 runs 15 residues. V was clipped by 6 bases and J by 4 bases; unmatched bases: 14. Germline CDR1 is DFQATT and CDR2 is SNEGSKA (reference sequence). CDR3 sequence reads: CSAPLTGFHPYGYTF. CDR3 bases: TGCAGTGCCCCACTGACAGGGTTTCACCCCTATGGCTACACCTTC.

Notes on this clonotype: A much larger clonotype is one base distant, so this may be a read error. The V gene is TRBV6-1, the J gene TRBJ2-7; 9 bases fit TRBD1. J lost 4 bases, V lost 5 bases, and 6 bases had no gene match. CDR1 MNHNS and CDR2 SASEGT come from the germline V gene. This CDR3 region has 14 residues. CDR3 DNA sequence: TGTGCCAGCAGTCGGGGACAGGGCGCATACGAGCAGTACTTC. Protein sequence: CASSRGQGAYEQYF.

This clonotype was recorded at least ten times. The chain is built from TRBV29-1 and TRBJ2-2; possibly TRBD1 or TRBD2 for D (5 bases each). This CDR3 spans 14 amino acids. CDR1 is SQVTM, CDR2 ANQGSEA, per germline. The V and J ends lost 6 bases and 3 bases respectively, with 14 bases between them. In nucleotides, the CDR3 is TGCAGCGTGCCTTACGGGACGGACACCGGGGAGCTGTTTTTT. This translates into CSVPYGTDTGELFF.

This clonotype has a count of ten or more. The V gene is TRBV14, the J gene TRBJ2-7, with D possibly matching TRBD2 (6 bases). The ends were cut back, 0 bases at V and 3 bases at J, with 12 bases in the middle. Per the germline V gene, CDR1 is SGHDN and CDR2 is FVKESK. This CDR3 has 15 amino acids. The CDR3 sequence: CASSQDLSGFYEQYF. The CDR3 bases are TGTGCCAGCAGCCAAGATCTTAGCGGATTCTACGAGCAGTACTTC.

This clonotype has ten or more counts. V is TRBV29-1 and J is TRBJ2-3; 9 bases are a match to TRBD2. V was clipped by 6 bases and J by 5 bases; unmatched bases: 12. CDR1 and CDR2 (germline): SQVTM, ANQGSEA. There are 15 residues in the CDR3. Here the CDR3 DNA reads TGCAGCGTCCTTCGGCTAGCGGGAACCGGAGATACGCAGTATTTT. It specifies CSVLRLAGTGDTQYF.

This clonotype came up many times. The chain combines TRBV20-1 with TRBJ2-2; D remains ambiguous. CDR3 length: 16 residues. V was pared by 5 bases and J by 0 bases, with 16 bases between. From germline, CDR1 is DFQATT and CDR2 SNEGSKA (reference sequence). Written as DNA, the CDR3 is TGCAGTGCTGCGTCCCCCTGGAGACCGAACACCGGGGAGCTGTTTTTT. Translation gives CSAASPWRPNTGELFF.

The sample holds many counts of this clonotype. The chain uses TRBV27 and TRBJ2-1, with 10 bases matching TRBD2. Trimming cost V 6 bases and J 5 bases; bases outside gene matches: 4. Germline lookup yields CDR1 MNHEY and CDR2 SMNVEV (reference sequence). The CDR3 loop spans 14 amino acids. The CDR3 loop is CASSRTSGNNEQFF. For the CDR3, the DNA is TGTGCCAGCAGCCGGACTAGCGGCAACAATGAGCAGTTCTTC.

The chain carries TRBV6-1 and TRBJ2-7; 7 bases match TRBD2. The CDR3 is made up of 16 amino acids. CDR1 and CDR2 from the germline V gene are MNHNS and SASEGT. J was trimmed by 3 bases and V by 7 bases; bases with no gene match: 15. The CDR3 DNA is TGTGCCAGCACTAACACGCGCGGGAGTAGGGTCTACGAGCAGTACTTC. Its translation: CASTNTRGSRVYEQYF.

The table lists this clonotype with many counts. This chain joins TRBV20-1 and TRBJ1-1, with a tentative D call TRBD1 (5 bases). CDR1 is DFQATT, CDR2 SNEGSKA, per germline (reference sequence). There are 13 residues in the CDR3. V lost 3 bases to trimming and J lost 6 bases, with 14 bases between them. The CDR3 region is CSASPGWGAEAFF. The CDR3 DNA is TGCAGTGCTAGTCCAGGGTGGGGGGCTGAAGCTTTCTTT.

This clonotype was recorded at least ten times. The chain is built from TRBV7-3 and TRBJ2-3; D gene ambiguous. CDR3 length equals 15 residues. From germline, CDR1 is SGHTA and CDR2 FQGTGA. V shed 0 bases and J shed 0 bases, with 7 bases lying between them. The CDR3 sequence: CASSLTSQSTDTQYF. In DNA, the CDR3 is TGTGCCAGCAGCTTAACCAGTCAGAGCACAGATACGCAGTATTTT. Full variable domain (missing parts from reference TRBV7-3 and TRBJ2-3): GAGVSQTPSNKVTEKGKYVELRCDPISGHTALYWYRQSLGQGPEFLIYFQGTGAADDSGLPNDRFFAVRPEGSVSTLKIQRTERGDSAVYLCASSLTSQSTDTQYFGPGTRLTVL.